Below are 10 T cell receptor beta chains sequenced from a single sample in a study of technical replicates of blood from several donors. Sequenced by immunoSEQ multiplex PCR; TCRdb stores in-frame clones only, minus some. The sample carries around 83,000 clones, 90% to 95% recorded once. The sequencing input was T cells isolated from PBMCs. These receptors all stem from a human donor in good health.

The chain has TRBV18 and TRBJ1-1, with a weak D call TRBD1 (5 bases). CDR3 size: 15 residues. Germline V lookup: CDR1 KGHSH, CDR2 LQKENI. The germline V and J ends were trimmed by 3 bases and 12 bases, with 23 bases remaining between them. This chain's CDR3 is CASSPSDAMGHRTFF. The CDR3 DNA reads as TGTGCCAGCTCACCCTCGGACGCTATGGGGCACAGAACTTTCTTT. Supplemented by reference TRBV18 and TRBJ1-1, the full variable domain reads NAGVMQNPRHLVRRRGQEARLRCSPMKGHSHVYWYRQLPEEGLKFMVYLQKENIIDESGMPKERFSAEFPKEGPSILRIQQVVRGDSAAYFCASSPSDAMGHRTFFGQGTRLTVV.

The genes are TRBV4-1 and TRBJ2-1; possibly TRBD2 for D (5 bases). The V gene's germline CDR1 is MGHRA and CDR2 YSYEKL. The CDR3 length is 16 residues. With 0 bases removed from V and 10 bases from J, the gap between germline ends came to 19 bases. The CDR3 nucleotides are TGCGCCAGCAGCCAAGATGGCCTAGAATCGGGGTTGGAGCAGTTCTTC. Residues: CASSQDGLESGLEQFF.

The chain is built from TRBV10-3 and TRBJ1-2, with D maybe TRBD1 (6 bases). Trimming stripped 7 bases from V and 5 bases from J, with 17 bases between. Germline CDR1 is ENHRY and CDR2 is SYGVKD. The CDR3 contains 14 residues. The CDR3 loop is CAITFGQGSYGYTF. The CDR3 nucleotides are TGTGCCATCACATTCGGGCAGGGGAGTTATGGCTACACCTTC.

The chain links TRBV29-1 to TRBJ1-2; 8 bases line up with TRBD1. Losses at the gene ends were 2 bases for V and 7 bases for J; bases not matched to a gene: 9. Germline values: CDR1 SQVTM, CDR2 ANQGSEA. The CDR3 contains 14 residues. The CDR3 protein is CSVESSGGLGGYTF. The CDR3 nucleotides are TGCAGCGTTGAATCGTCAGGGGGCTTGGGTGGCTACACCTTC.

This chain uses TRBV12-5 with TRBJ2-3; D gene unclear. Germline loops: CDR1 LGHNT, CDR2 FRNRAP. Trimming cost V 6 bases and J 1 base, with 8 bases left between them. The CDR3 totals 13 residues. The CDR3 nucleotides read TGTGCTAGTGGCCCCCCGGGCACAGATACGCAGTATTTT. As protein: CASGPPGTDTQYF. The whole variable domain, remainder taken from reference TRBV12-5 and TRBJ2-3, is DARVTQTPRHKVTEMGQEVTMRCQPILGHNTVFWYRQTMMQGLELLAYFRNRAPLDDSGMPKDRFSAEMPDATLATLKIQPSEPRDSAVYFCASGPPGTDTQYFGPGTRLTVL.

This chain connects TRBV6-1 to TRBJ1-1; D ambiguous. V was clipped by 7 bases and J by 6 bases, with 15 bases between them. This CDR3 is 13 amino acids long. Germline lookup yields CDR1 MNHNS and CDR2 SASEGT. The CDR3 DNA follows: TGTGCCAGCACCCGTGGCAGTTCTCCTGAAGCTTTCTTT. It is translated as CASTRGSSPEAFF.

This chain uses TRBV11-3 with TRBJ2-7; 7 nucleotides line up with TRBD1. V lost 5 bases to trimming and J lost 3 bases; unmatched junction nucleotides: 13. Looked up from germline, CDR1 is SGHNT and CDR2 is YENEEA. This CDR3 comprises 16 residues. The CDR3 DNA follows: TGTGCCAGCAGCCCGAATAACCGGTGGGACAGCTACGAGCAGTACTTC. It yields the protein CASSPNNRWDSYEQYF.

The V gene is TRBV5-1, the J gene TRBJ2-7; a possible D gene is TRBD1 (6 bases). This CDR3 spans 14 amino acids. With 7 bases removed from V and 0 bases from J, the gap between germline ends came to 14 bases. The germline gives CDR1 SGHRS, CDR2 YFSETQ. CDR3 sequence reads: CASEPGQSSYEQYF. The DNA of the CDR3 is TGCGCCAGCGAGCCGGGACAAAGCTCCTACGAGCAGTACTTC. The whole variable domain, remainder taken from reference TRBV5-1 and TRBJ2-7, is KAGVTQTPRYLIKTRGQQVTLSCSPISGHRSVSWYQQTPGQGLQFLFEYFSETQRNKGNFPGRFSGRQFSNSRSEMNVSTLELGDSALYLCASEPGQSSYEQYFGPGTRLTVT.

This clone has just one count. V gene TRBV27 combines with J gene TRBJ1-1, with D possibly being TRBD1 (5 bases). The CDR3 is 12 amino acids. Germline V lookup: CDR1 MNHEY, CDR2 SMNVEV (reference sequence). Trimming took off 6 bases at V and 5 bases at J, with 10 bases between the two ends. CDR3 sequence: CASSPAGTEAFF. The CDR3 DNA follows: TGTGCCAGCAGCCCGGCAGGGACTGAAGCTTTCTTT.

The chain carries TRBV7-6 and TRBJ2-7; no clear D gene. Germline V gene sequence: CDR1 SGHVS, CDR2 FNYEAQ. Trimming stripped 5 bases from V and 3 bases from J, with 14 bases between. The CDR3 runs to 14 residues. This CDR3 is CASSPSAFSYEQYF. DNA for the CDR3: TGTGCCAGCAGCCCCTCTGCCTTTAGCTACGAGCAGTACTTC. Variable domain in full (rest from reference TRBV7-6 and TRBJ2-7): GAGVSQSPRYKVTKRGQDVALRCDPISGHVSLYWYRQALGQGPEFLTYFNYEAQQDKSGLPNDRFSAERPEGSISTLTIQRTEQRDSAMYRCASSPSAFSYEQYFGPGTRLTVT.